The present entry profiles one T cell receptor beta chain with its context. Antigen specificity is unknown. The treatment denotes: some 20 received Ad26.COV2.S at low or high dose, single or two shots; roughly five received placebo; per-sample allocation not given. Samples analyzed were those drawn on day 63 after the first vaccine or placebo injection. This CDR3 contains 14 residues. Germline-derived CDR1 and CDR2 are ENHRY and SYGVKD. V lost 10 bases, J lost 0 bases, and 15 bases lay in between. The data originate from a study of Ad26.COV2.S vaccination and SARS-CoV-2 variants. The repertoire was sequenced with immunoSEQ multiplex PCR; TCRdb's copy has only in-frame clones and lacks some. The repertoire holds about 410,000 clones, with 89% as singletons. Study results and caveats: People given the vaccine had a wider spike-specific TCR breadth than placebo recipients did. Vaccine and placebo recipients had comparable breadth of non-spike TCRs.

The sequences come from peripheral blood, collected in a trial of Ad26.COV2.S vaccine versus placebo. The TCR originated in a person aged 18-60 years who received the Ad26.COV2.S COVID-19 vaccine or a placebo. The gene calls are TRBV10-3 and TRBJ1-2; tentatively, D is TRBD1 (5 bases). The CDR3 here is CATGAGTANYGYTF. CDR3 nucleotide sequence: TGTGCCACCGGAGCGGGGACCGCTAACTATGGCTACACCTTC.